Following are 16 T cell receptor beta chains from one sample sequenced in a study of tumor-infiltrating lymphocytes in primary liver carcinoma. Out of unsorted whole blood came the blood RNA, and germline DNA was extracted as well. Total RNA (around 0.45 ug) served as template for TCR beta cDNA synthesis primed by a constant-region primer. Libraries of TCR beta came from three nested multiplex PCR rounds with slightly modified ARM-PCR. Rounds one and two of PCR, each of roughly 10 cycles, were primed with TRBV1-TRBV30 forward primers and a C-beta reverse primer. TCRdb re-called the multiplex PCR reads with MiXCR, one entry per CDR3 protein. This sample has about 180,000 distinct CDR3 sequences, with over 50% found just once. Sequenced: peripheral blood. These TCRs come from a man aged 35 to 55 with primary liver carcinoma and hepatitis B virus infection.

The chain recombines TRBV12-3 or TRBV12-4 with TRBJ1-5; D possibly corresponds to TRBD1 (6 bases). Trimming took off 2 bases at V and 3 bases at J, with 11 bases between the two ends. This CDR3 comprises 15 residues. The CDR3 protein is CASSLQGTANQPQHF. Written as DNA, the CDR3 is TGTGCCAGCAGTTTACAGGGGACGGCCAATCAGCCCCAGCATTTT.

V usage is TRBV5-8 and J usage is TRBJ2-7, with 11 bases lining up with TRBD1. Germline V lookup: CDR1 SGHTS, CDR2 YDEGEE. The V and J ends lost 7 bases and 3 bases, in that order; junction bases with no gene match: 3. The CDR3 spans 13 residues. The CDR3 is CASWDRGIYEQYF. The DNA of the CDR3 is TGTGCCAGCTGGGACAGGGGGATCTACGAGCAGTACTTC.

The CDR3 here is CASSFLATSGSNEQFF. The CDR3, as DNA: TGTGCCAGCAGCTTTTTGGCGACTAGCGGGAGCAATGAGCAGTTCTTC. The chain employs TRBV7-9 and TRBJ2-1; 12 nucleotides line up with TRBD2. Germline V CDR1 and CDR2: SEHNR, FQNEAQ (reference sequence). Trimming removed 3 bases from V and 6 bases from J; junction bases left unmatched: 6. The CDR3 covers 16 residues.

CDR3 in amino acids: CSGGDRGYEQYF. CDR3 bases: TGCAGCGGCGGGGACAGGGGCTACGAGCAGTACTTC. The chain has TRBV29-1 and TRBJ2-7; 10 positions match TRBD1. Trimming removed 7 bases from V and 3 bases from J; junction bases left unmatched: 3. Germline CDR1 SQVTM, CDR2 ANQGSEA. The CDR3 spans 12 residues.

The chain couples TRBV4-1 to TRBJ1-5; 7 nucleotides line up with TRBD1. Unmatched junction bases numbered 19, after V lost 2 bases and J lost 9 bases. The CDR3 is made up of 18 amino acids. CDR1 is MGHRA, CDR2 YSYEKL, per germline. The chain's CDR3 is CASSQSRLDRETPPPQHF. CDR3 in DNA: TGCGCCAGCAGCCAAAGCCGATTAGACAGGGAGACTCCCCCGCCCCAGCATTTT.

The chain carries TRBV29-1 and TRBJ1-3; 8 nucleotides agree with TRBD1. The germline gives CDR1 SQVTM, CDR2 ANQGSEA. This CDR3 contains 14 residues. With 4 bases clipped from V and 3 bases from J, the junction kept 5 bases outside the gene matches. The CDR3 region has the DNA TGCAGCGTTGGGGGGACAGGCTATGGAAACACCATATATTTT. This codes for CSVGGTGYGNTIYF.

This clonotype was observed a single time. Compared with germline, one end of the junction differs, possibly owing to a read error. This chain links TRBV6-1 with TRBJ2-6; the D gene is possibly TRBD1 (5 bases). Per germline, CDR1 MNHNS and CDR2 SASEGT. The CDR3 runs to 15 residues. Here the CDR3 reads CASSEYGSGANVLIF. The CDR3 region has the DNA TGTGCCAGCAGTGAATATGGCTCTGGGGCCAACGTCCTGATTTTC.

This clonotype was recorded many times. V usage is TRBV11-2 and J usage is TRBJ1-1; 8 nucleotides agree with TRBD1. Germline loops: CDR1 SGHAT, CDR2 FQNNGV. Trimming cost V 6 bases and J 11 bases; bases outside gene matches: 8. The CDR3 spans 12 residues. CDR3 amino acids: CASRQTGGVAFF. The DNA of the CDR3 is TGTGCCAGCAGGCAAACAGGGGGGGTTGCTTTCTTT.

As to this clonotype: The missing conserved phenylalanine or tryptophan at the end of this CDR3 makes a read error likely. The J gene is TRBJ1-2, the V gene TRBV6-5; weak D call: TRBD1 (5 bases). CDR1 is MNHEY and CDR2 is SVGAGI in the germline V gene. The CDR3 sequence is 13 residues long. V lost 6 bases, J lost 8 bases, and 16 bases lay in between. This CDR3 is CASSDSNRGGYTL. The CDR3 bases are TGTGCCAGCAGCGACTCGAATCGGGGGGGCTACACCCTC.

The chain couples TRBV5-6 to TRBJ1-1; tentatively, D is TRBD1 (5 bases). The CDR3 spans 13 residues. The germline CDR1 and CDR2 sequences are SGHDT and YYEEEE. Trimming cost V 4 bases and J 5 bases, with 12 bases left between them. The CDR3 DNA reads as TGTGCCAGCAGCGGGGGACGGCGAACTGAAGCTTTCTTT. It encodes CASSGGRRTEAFF.

A note on this clonotype: This may arise from a read error, as a much more abundant clone is one base away. V and J are TRBV29-1 and TRBJ2-7, with D possibly being TRBD2 (5 bases). CDR1 and CDR2 from the germline V gene are SQVTM and ANQGSEA. The CDR3 consists of 11 residues. V was trimmed by 7 bases and J by 7 bases, leaving 14 bases between them. CDR3 sequence (DNA): TGCAGCGCTGGGAGTCCGAAAGAGCAGTACTTC. Translation gives CSAGSPKEQYF.

The chain employs TRBV12-3 or TRBV12-4 and TRBJ2-3, with 13 positions matching TRBD2. This CDR3 is built from 18 residues. V shed 6 bases, J shed 6 bases, and the junction held 15 bases outside the gene matches. The CDR3 bases are TGTGCCAGCAGAACTATAAGGGGACTAGCGGGATTGGACGATACGCAGTATTTT. Residues: CASRTIRGLAGLDDTQYF.

A word on this clonotype: An end of the junction does not agree with germline; a read error may underlie this. The chain combines TRBV6-1 with TRBJ2-7; 10 nucleotides align to TRBD2. This CDR3 has 16 residues. CDR1 is MNHNS, CDR2 SASEGT, per germline. DNA of the CDR3: TGTGCCATCAGTGACCCCAGACTAGCGGGTGGCTACGAGCAGTACTTC. Translating it yields CAISDPRLAGGYEQYF.

The chain uses TRBV7-8 and TRBJ1-2; D is unclear. The CDR3 spans 15 residues. In germline, CDR1 is SGHVS, CDR2 FQNEAQ. The V end lost 5 bases, the J end lost 3 bases, and 16 bases lay between the germline ends. CDR3 in DNA: TGTGCCAGCAGCCCAAACACAGCCGAGGACTATGGCTACACCTTC. This gives the protein CASSPNTAEDYGYTF.

The rearrangement links TRBV10-2 to TRBJ2-3, with a weak D call TRBD2 (7 bases). V lost 7 bases and J 6 bases, leaving 17 bases between the germline ends. This CDR3 is 14 amino acids long. Germline CDR1 is WSHSY and CDR2 is SAAADI. Here the CDR3 reads CASTQGGGWDTQYF. As DNA, the CDR3 is TGCGCCAGCACCCAGGGAGGGGGTTGGGATACGCAGTATTTT.

This chain uses TRBV11-2 with TRBJ1-1, with D possibly being TRBD1 (6 bases). CDR1 is SGHAT and CDR2 is FQNNGV in the germline V gene. This CDR3 is built from 13 residues. Here the CDR3 reads CVSSPRQAAEAFF. The CDR3 DNA follows: TGTGTCAGTAGCCCCCGACAGGCGGCTGAAGCTTTCTTT.